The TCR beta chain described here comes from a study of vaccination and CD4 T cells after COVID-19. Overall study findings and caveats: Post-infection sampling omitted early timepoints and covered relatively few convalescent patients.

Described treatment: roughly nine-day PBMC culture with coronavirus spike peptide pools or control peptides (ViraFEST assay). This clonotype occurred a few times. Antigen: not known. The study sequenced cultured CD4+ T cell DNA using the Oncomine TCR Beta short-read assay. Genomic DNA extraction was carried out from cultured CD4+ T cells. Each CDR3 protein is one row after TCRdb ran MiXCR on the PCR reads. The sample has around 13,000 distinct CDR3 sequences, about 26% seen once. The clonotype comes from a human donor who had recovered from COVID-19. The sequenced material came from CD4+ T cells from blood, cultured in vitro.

CDR3 sequence: CSARDPLAVRQPQHF. CDR3 nucleotide sequence: TGCAGTGCTAGAGATCCTCTGGCAGTTCGACAGCCCCAGCATTTT. The V gene is TRBV20-1, the J gene TRBJ1-5; D ambiguous. The CDR3 length is 15 residues. Germline CDR1 is DFQATT and CDR2 is SNEGSKA (reference sequence). V lost 0 bases to trimming and J lost 7 bases, with 16 bases between them.